These 27 T cell receptor beta chains originate from one sample sequenced in a study of beta chain features in type 1 diabetes. No antigen has been identified for these receptors. Expressed TCRB transcripts were sequenced after all isolated RNA was converted to cDNA. Assay: immunoSEQ multiplex PCR; the TCRdb copy retains only in-frame clones and omits some. The data hold about 340,000 clones, with approximately 12% observed a single time. Regarding the study as a whole: When Type 1 diabetes patients were examined, their TCRB CDR3s proved moderately but significantly shorter in all four CD4+ subsets.

The specimen sequenced was naive CD4+ T cells from blood. The receptors here all came from a woman aged 18 to 35 with type 1 diabetes.

This clone was observed a handful of times. This chain uses TRBV2 with TRBJ2-7; 9 bases are shared with TRBD1. Per the germline V gene, CDR1 is SNHLY and CDR2 is FYNNEI. With 5 bases clipped from V and 4 bases from J, the junction kept 9 bases outside the gene matches. The CDR3 length is 15 residues. CDR3 coding DNA: TGTGCCAGCAGTCCTCTGGGACAGGGTTTTTACGAGCAGTACGTC. Amino acids: CASSPLGQGFYEQYV.

Remarks on this clone: The sample has other DNA sequences that encode this CDR3 too. The chain carries TRBV19 and TRBJ2-3; 10 positions match TRBD1. The CDR3 is 15 residues long. J gave up 3 bases and V 8 bases, and 8 bases lay outside the gene matches. Germline CDR1 LNHDA, CDR2 SQIVND (reference sequence). CDR3 residues: CASSSGQGVTDTQYF. Here the CDR3 DNA reads TGTGCCAGTTCATCCGGACAGGGGGTTACAGATACGCAGTATTTT.

The rearrangement joins TRBV4-3 to TRBJ2-2; 10 bases agree with TRBD2. Germline V lookup: CDR1 LGHNA, CDR2 YSLEER. This CDR3 is 17 amino acids long. V shed 2 bases, J shed 7 bases, and the junction held 10 bases outside the gene matches. Here the CDR3 reads CASSQRTGTSVNGELFF. The CDR3 DNA reads as TGCGCCAGCAGCCAAAGGACCGGGACTAGCGTTAACGGGGAGCTGTTTTTT.

V usage is TRBV5-1 and J usage is TRBJ2-5, with a tentative D call TRBD2 (5 bases). The CDR3 contains 17 residues. Trimming removed 0 bases at V and 5 bases at J, with 20 bases between. Germline assignment: CDR1 SGHRS and CDR2 YFSETQ. This CDR3 is CASSLAGVASSRETQYF. Here the CDR3 DNA reads TGCGCCAGCAGCTTGGCCGGGGTAGCGAGTAGTAGGGAGACCCAGTACTTC.

The chain recombines TRBV5-4 with TRBJ2-6; D unclear. CDR1 is SGHNT, CDR2 YYREEE, per germline (reference sequence). Trimming removed 1 base at V and 0 bases at J, with 5 bases between. The CDR3 is made up of 15 amino acids. The CDR3 coding sequence is TGTGCCAGCAGCTTGAGAGACTCTGGGGCCAACGTCCTGACTTTC. Translated: CASSLRDSGANVLTF.

There are a few counts of this clone. The V gene is TRBV7-2, the J gene TRBJ1-1, with 7 bases that match TRBD1. V gave up 4 bases and J gave up 0 bases; unmatched junction bases: 8. Per the germline V gene, CDR1 is SGHTA and CDR2 is FQGNSA. The CDR3 consists of 16 residues. In DNA form, the CDR3 reads TGTGCCAGCAGCTCGACAGGGACACTCATGAACACTGAAGCTTTCTTT. Its translation: CASSSTGTLMNTEAFF.

This clone appeared a few times. The rearrangement uses TRBV7-9 and TRBJ2-1; D is possibly TRBD2 (6 bases). The ends were cut back, 5 bases at V and 0 bases at J, with 17 bases in the middle. The CDR3 spans 17 residues. Germline V gene lookup returns CDR1 SEHNR and CDR2 FQNEAQ (reference sequence). CDR3 sequence reads: CASSPQSRLGSYNEQFF. CDR3 DNA: TGTGCCAGCAGCCCCCAGAGCCGACTAGGCTCCTACAATGAGCAGTTCTTC.

The table lists this clone with a few counts. The chain uses TRBV29-1 and TRBJ2-1, with a possible D match to TRBD2 (6 bases). CDR1 is SQVTM, CDR2 ANQGSEA, per germline. Trimming left V 7 bases short and J 4 bases short, with 17 bases between. The CDR3 runs to 14 residues. The CDR3 protein is CSGRTGTPYNEQFF. The CDR3 coding sequence is TGCAGCGGTCGAACCGGGACTCCTTACAATGAGCAGTTCTTC.

The CDR3 reads CASSSSPGQGISYEQYF. In DNA form, the CDR3 reads TGTGCCAGCAGCTCATCCCCGGGACAGGGGATCTCCTACGAGCAGTACTTC. J is TRBJ2-7 and V is TRBV7-2; 10 positions match TRBD1. V lost 4 bases, J lost 0 bases, and 9 bases stayed unmatched. The germline CDR1 and CDR2 sequences are SGHTA and FQGNSA. CDR3 length: 17 residues.

This clone was detected a few times. V is TRBV9 and J is TRBJ1-1; TRBD1 aligns across 8 bases. V lost 0 bases and J lost 5; bases outside the gene matches: 6. The CDR3 extends over 15 amino acids. From germline, CDR1 is SGDLS and CDR2 YYNGEE. The CDR3 DNA sequence: TGTGCCAGCAGCGTAGGGACAGGGTGGCGTACTGAAGCTTTCTTT. Translation: CASSVGTGWRTEAFF.

The chain combines TRBV9 with TRBJ1-1; no clear D gene. This CDR3 has 16 amino acids. Germline V gives CDR1 SGDLS, CDR2 YYNGEE. V was pared by 2 bases and J by 1 base, with 15 bases between. CDR3 loop: CASSVTGSERNTEAFF. CDR3 in DNA: TGTGCCAGCAGCGTCACGGGGAGCGAGAGGAACACTGAAGCTTTCTTT.

This chain connects TRBV7-2 to TRBJ2-7; D perhaps matches TRBD1 (5 bases). The CDR3 runs to 14 residues. The V end lost 1 base, the J end lost 2 bases, and 9 bases lay between the germline ends. Per the germline V gene, CDR1 is SGHTA and CDR2 is FQGNSA. CDR3 sequence (DNA): TGTGCCAGCAGCTTAGGACAGAGTACCTACGAGCAGTACTTC. This encodes CASSLGQSTYEQYF. Full variable domain (remainder filled in from reference TRBV7-2 and TRBJ2-7): GAGVSQSPSNKVTEKGKDVELRCDPISGHTALYWYRQSLGQGLEFLIYFQGNSAPDKSGLPSDRFSAERTGGSVSTLTIQRTQQEDSAVYLCASSLGQSTYEQYFGPGTRLTVT.

In its sample, this clone was seen a few times. This sequence joins TRBV9 and TRBJ2-3; 14 nucleotides align to TRBD2. CDR3 length: 18 amino acids. V shed 4 bases and J 4 bases; nucleotides not matched to a gene: 11. Germline V lookup: CDR1 SGDLS, CDR2 YYNGEE. The CDR3 loop is CASSFQTSGRAVPDTQYF. CDR3 coding DNA: TGTGCCAGCAGCTTCCAGACTAGCGGGAGGGCCGTCCCAGATACGCAGTATTTT.

This rearrangement joins TRBV5-4 to TRBJ1-2; no definite D call. Germline CDR1 and CDR2: SGHNT and YYREEE (reference sequence). The ends were cut back, 3 bases at V and 2 bases at J, with 14 bases in the middle. The CDR3 totals 15 residues. The DNA of the CDR3 is TGTGCCAGCAGCTGGCAGCGGGCCGTCAACTATGGCTACACCTTC. Protein product: CASSWQRAVNYGYTF.

The sample holds a few counts of this clone. The CDR3 DNA is TGTGCCAGCAGCTCACGACTAGCGGGAGTAAATGAGCAGTTCTTC. Residues: CASSSRLAGVNEQFF. The rearrangement joins TRBV7-3 to TRBJ2-1; 12 nucleotides align to TRBD2. Germline CDR1 reads SGHTA; CDR2 reads FQGTGA. V dropped 4 bases and J dropped 7; count of bases not matched to a gene: 5. The CDR3 runs 15 residues.

This clone was counted a few times. The chain uses TRBV18 and TRBJ2-3; 12 bases are shared with TRBD2. J lost 4 bases, V lost 3 bases, and 5 bases had no gene match. The CDR3 spans 16 residues. Germline CDR1 is KGHSH and CDR2 is LQKENI. The CDR3 loop is CASSPLAGGPADTQYF. The DNA for the CDR3 is TGTGCCAGCTCACCGCTAGCGGGAGGGCCCGCAGATACGCAGTATTTT.

J is TRBJ1-2 and V is TRBV18; D unresolved. CDR3 length: 18 residues. CDR1 and CDR2 from the germline V gene are KGHSH and LQKENI. Trimming left V 2 bases short and J 0 bases short, with 19 bases between. The CDR3 region is CASSPSFTSQTSNYGYTF. The CDR3 DNA reads TGTGCCAGCTCACCAAGCTTTACGTCCCAGACTTCTAACTATGGCTACACCTTC.

This clone has just a few counts. V is TRBV7-2 and J is TRBJ2-5, with TRBD2 matching over 13 bases. The germline CDR1 and CDR2 sequences are SGHTA and FQGNSA. J gave up 5 bases and V 5 bases, and 5 bases lay outside the gene matches. This CDR3 has 15 residues. The CDR3 region is CASSPGLAGTETQYF. In nucleotides, the CDR3 is TGTGCCAGCAGCCCGGGACTAGCGGGAACGGAGACCCAGTACTTC.

A few counts support this clone. The chain is built from TRBV5-4 and TRBJ1-2, with TRBD1 matching over 12 bases. The CDR3 spans 19 residues. The V segment lost 7 bases and the J segment 4 bases; nucleotides outside the gene matches: 20. CDR1 and CDR2 from the germline V gene are SGHNT and YYREEE (reference sequence). The CDR3 spells CASRKTAGTGGMRGYGYTF. The DNA for the CDR3 is TGTGCCAGCCGGAAGACCGCCGGGACAGGGGGCATGAGGGGCTATGGCTACACCTTC.

This chain uses TRBV29-1 with TRBJ1-2, with a weak D call TRBD1 (6 bases). Germline loops: CDR1 SQVTM, CDR2 ANQGSEA. CDR3 length equals 13 residues. Trimming took off 4 bases at V and 6 bases at J, with 15 bases between the two ends. The CDR3 here is CSVGGQLRDGYTF. The CDR3 DNA reads TGCAGCGTTGGCGGACAGCTGAGGGATGGCTACACCTTC.

The chain combines TRBV30 with TRBJ2-1; 8 positions agree with TRBD2. The V and J ends lost 3 bases and 6 bases, in that order; junction bases with no gene match: 16. The CDR3 is made up of 17 amino acids. The germline CDR1 and CDR2 sequences are GTSNPN and SVGIG (reference sequence). Written as DNA, the CDR3 is TGTGCCTGGAGCGCCCGGGTGCTTCGGGAGGGGGGCAATGAGCAGTTCTTC. This gives the protein CAWSARVLREGGNEQFF.

The rearrangement uses TRBV30 and TRBJ2-7; D may be TRBD1 or TRBD2 (6 bases each). Trimming stripped 3 bases from V and 2 bases from J, with 11 bases between. The CDR3 spans 13 residues. Looked up from germline, CDR1 is GTSNPN and CDR2 is SVGIG (reference sequence). The CDR3 sequence: CAWRKEGAYEQYV. For the CDR3, the DNA is TGTGCCTGGAGAAAGGAGGGGGCCTACGAGCAGTACGTC.

This clone was detected only a few times. V usage is TRBV11-2 and J usage is TRBJ2-5, with a tentative D call TRBD2 (5 bases). CDR1 is SGHAT and CDR2 is FQNNGV in the germline V gene. This CDR3 spans 12 amino acids. V was shortened by 5 bases and J by 11 bases, with 15 bases between the two germline ends. The CDR3 region has the DNA TGTGCCAGCAGCCCGAACCTGGGAGAGCAGTACTTC. The encoded protein is CASSPNLGEQYF.

The chain joins TRBV19 to TRBJ1-5, with 8 positions matching TRBD1. Germline trimming cut 6 bases from V and 7 bases from J; bases unmatched to any gene: 5. Germline CDR1 reads LNHDA; CDR2 reads SQIVND (reference sequence). The CDR3 extends over 13 amino acids. The DNA for the CDR3 is TGTGCCAGTAGGGACAGGGTTGGGCAGCCCCAGCATTTT. Protein: CASRDRVGQPQHF. The whole variable domain, filled in from reference TRBV19 and TRBJ1-5, reads DGGITQSPKYLFRKEGQNVTLSCEQNLNHDAMYWYRQDPGQGLRLIYYSQIVNDFQKGDIAEGYSVSREKKESFPLTVTSAQKNPTAFYLCASRDRVGQPQHFGDGTRLSIL.

The V gene is TRBV6-5, the J gene TRBJ2-5, with a tentative D call TRBD1 (6 bases). The V gene's germline CDR1 is MNHEY and CDR2 SVGAGI. Trimming took 9 bases from V and 1 from J, leaving 9 bases between them. The CDR3 runs 12 residues. The DNA of the CDR3 is TGTGCCAGTCAGGGGACCCAAGAGACCCAGTACTTC. Translated: CASQGTQETQYF.

V is TRBV6-6 and J is TRBJ2-2; D is unclear. The CDR3 extends over 14 amino acids. Germline CDR1 and CDR2: MNHNY and SVGAGI (reference sequence). The V and J ends lost 2 bases and 4 bases respectively, with 8 bases between them. The DNA for the CDR3 is TGTGCCAGCAGTTACGCTCAGTCCACCGGGGAGCTGTTTTTT. It codes for CASSYAQSTGELFF.

The chain carries TRBV10-3 and TRBJ2-7; 14 positions match TRBD2. The CDR3 covers 15 residues. CDR1 and CDR2 from the germline V gene are ENHRY and SYGVKD. V lost 4 bases to trimming and J lost 4 bases; unmatched junction nucleotides: 3. CDR3 nucleotides: TGTGCCATCAGTGGTGGGACTAGCGGGAGTTACGAGCAGTACTTC. It codes for CAISGGTSGSYEQYF.